Included here is one T cell receptor beta chain sequence, with context. The antigen is not known. J was trimmed by 4 bases and V by 3 bases; bases with no gene match: 1. From germline, CDR1 is SGHDN and CDR2 FVKESK. The CDR3 is 13 residues long. The data were produced by immunoSEQ multiplex PCR, yet TCRdb's version contains in-frame clones alone and is incomplete. The sample shows 1,400,000 or so clones, approximately 98.5% of them seen only once. This sample was included in a study of shared clonotypes between healthy human individuals. Study-wide results and caveats: The sharing of 4.5% to 6.5% of naive CD4 clonotypes was seen across a few donors. Non-shared clonotypes displayed generation probabilities falling below those of clonotypes present in all four donors.

The receptor's source is a man between 25 and 39 years old in good health. The sample consisted of naive CD4+ T cells sorted from blood. Subset meaning: CD45RA+ positively selected. V gene TRBV14 combines with J gene TRBJ1-1; 8 bases agree with TRBD1. CDR3 DNA: TGTGCCAGCAGCCACGGACAGGGCACTGAAGCTTTCTTT. It translates to CASSHGQGTEAFF.